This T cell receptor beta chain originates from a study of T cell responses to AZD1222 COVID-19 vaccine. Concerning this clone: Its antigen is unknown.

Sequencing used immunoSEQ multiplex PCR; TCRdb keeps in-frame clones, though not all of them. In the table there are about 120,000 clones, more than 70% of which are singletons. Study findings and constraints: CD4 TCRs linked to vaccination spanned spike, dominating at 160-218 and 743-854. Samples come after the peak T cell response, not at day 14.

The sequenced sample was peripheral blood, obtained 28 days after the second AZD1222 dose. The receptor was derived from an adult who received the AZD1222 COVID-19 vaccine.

The DNA of the CDR3 is TGTGCCAGCAGTTACTCCGCTAGGCAGCCCCAGCATTTT. Amino acid sequence: CASSYSARQPQHF. The V gene is TRBV6-6, the J gene TRBJ1-5; unclear D gene. The CDR3 has 13 residues. Germline assignment: CDR1 MNHNY and CDR2 SVGAGI (reference sequence). V dropped 0 bases and J dropped 7 bases, with 7 bases sitting between them.